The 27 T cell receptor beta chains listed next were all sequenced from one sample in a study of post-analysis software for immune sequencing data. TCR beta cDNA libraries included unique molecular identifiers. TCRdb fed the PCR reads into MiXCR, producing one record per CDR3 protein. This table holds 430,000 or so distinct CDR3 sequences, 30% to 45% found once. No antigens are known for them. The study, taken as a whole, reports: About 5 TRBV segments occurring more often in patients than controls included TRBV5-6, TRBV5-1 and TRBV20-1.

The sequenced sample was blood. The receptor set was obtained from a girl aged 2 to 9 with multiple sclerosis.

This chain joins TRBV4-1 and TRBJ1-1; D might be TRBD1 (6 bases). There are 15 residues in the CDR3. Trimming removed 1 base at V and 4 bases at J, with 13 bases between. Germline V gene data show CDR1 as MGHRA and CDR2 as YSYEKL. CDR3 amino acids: CASSQGRTDLTEAFF. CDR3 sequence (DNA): TGCGCCAGCAGCCAAGGGCGGACAGACCTCACTGAAGCTTTCTTT.

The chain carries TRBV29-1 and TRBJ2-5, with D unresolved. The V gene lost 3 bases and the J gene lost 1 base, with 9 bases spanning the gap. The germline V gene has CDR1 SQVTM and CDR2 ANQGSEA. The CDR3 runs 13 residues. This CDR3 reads CSVDFPAQETQYF. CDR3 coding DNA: TGCAGCGTTGACTTCCCCGCCCAAGAGACCCAGTACTTC. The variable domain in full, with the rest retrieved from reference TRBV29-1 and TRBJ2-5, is SAVISQKPSRDICQRGTSLTIQCQVDSQVTMMFWYRQQPGQSLTLIATANQGSEATYESGFVIDKFPISRPNLTFSTLTVSNMSPEDSSIYLCSVDFPAQETQYFGPGTRLLVL.

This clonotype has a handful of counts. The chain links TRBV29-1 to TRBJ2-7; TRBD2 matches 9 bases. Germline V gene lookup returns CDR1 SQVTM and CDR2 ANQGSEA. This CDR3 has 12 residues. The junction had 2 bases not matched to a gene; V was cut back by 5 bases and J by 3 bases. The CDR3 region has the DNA TGCAGCGTTTCGACTAGCGGCTACGAGCAGTACTTC. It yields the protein CSVSTSGYEQYF.

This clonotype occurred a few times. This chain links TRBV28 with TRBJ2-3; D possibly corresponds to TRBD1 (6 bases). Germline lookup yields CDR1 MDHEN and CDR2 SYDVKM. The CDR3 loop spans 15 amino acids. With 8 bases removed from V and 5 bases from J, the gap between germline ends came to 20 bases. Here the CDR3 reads CASQVALRGQDTQYF. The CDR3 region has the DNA TGTGCCAGCCAGGTGGCCTTACGGGGACAAGATACGCAGTATTTT. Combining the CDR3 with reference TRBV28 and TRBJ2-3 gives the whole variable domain DVKVTQSSRYLVKRTGEKVFLECVQDMDHENMFWYRQDPGLGLRLIYFSYDVKMKEKGDIPEGYSVSREKKERFSLILESASTNQTSMYLCASQVALRGQDTQYFGPGTRLTVL.

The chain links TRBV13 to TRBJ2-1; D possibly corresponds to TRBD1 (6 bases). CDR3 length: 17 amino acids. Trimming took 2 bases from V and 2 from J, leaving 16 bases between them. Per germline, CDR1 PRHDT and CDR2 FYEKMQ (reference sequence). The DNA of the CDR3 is TGTGCCAGCAGCTTAATCAACAGGGAAGGGGCCTACAATGAGCAGTTCTTC. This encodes CASSLINREGAYNEQFF.

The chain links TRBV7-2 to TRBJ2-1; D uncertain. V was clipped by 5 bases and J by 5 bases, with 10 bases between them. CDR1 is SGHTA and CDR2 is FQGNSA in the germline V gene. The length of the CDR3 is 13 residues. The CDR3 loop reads CASSPKTDNEQFF. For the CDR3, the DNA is TGTGCCAGCAGCCCGAAGACTGACAATGAGCAGTTCTTC.

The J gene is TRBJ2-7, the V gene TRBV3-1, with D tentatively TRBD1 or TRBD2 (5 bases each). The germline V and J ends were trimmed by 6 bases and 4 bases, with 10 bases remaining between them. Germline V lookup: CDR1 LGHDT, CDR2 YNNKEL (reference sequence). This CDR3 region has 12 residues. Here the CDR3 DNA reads TGTGCCAGCAGGGGACCGGGTTACGAGCAGTACTTC. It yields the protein CASRGPGYEQYF.

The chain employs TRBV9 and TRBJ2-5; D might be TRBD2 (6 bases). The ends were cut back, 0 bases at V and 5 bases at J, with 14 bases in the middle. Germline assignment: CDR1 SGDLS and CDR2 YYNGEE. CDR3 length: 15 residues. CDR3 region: CASSVEGSGRETQYF. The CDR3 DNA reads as TGTGCCAGCAGCGTAGAAGGTAGCGGCCGCGAGACCCAGTACTTC.

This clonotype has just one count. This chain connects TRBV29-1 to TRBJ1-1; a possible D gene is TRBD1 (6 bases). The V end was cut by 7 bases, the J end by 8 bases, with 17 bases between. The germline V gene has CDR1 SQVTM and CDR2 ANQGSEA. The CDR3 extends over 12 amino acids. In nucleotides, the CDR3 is TGCAGCGCGGGGGGGGCGTTAAGCGAAGCTTTCTTT. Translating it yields CSAGGALSEAFF.

The CDR3 sequence: CASSSGLAGGHSYNEQFF. The CDR3 DNA reads TGTGCCAGCAGCTCCGGACTAGCGGGGGGCCATTCCTACAATGAGCAGTTCTTC. V and J are TRBV7-2 and TRBJ2-1; 14 bases are a match to TRBD2. The germline V gene encodes CDR1 SGHTA and CDR2 FQGNSA. Losses at the gene ends were 4 bases for V and 1 base for J; bases not matched to a gene: 6. CDR3 length equals 18 residues.

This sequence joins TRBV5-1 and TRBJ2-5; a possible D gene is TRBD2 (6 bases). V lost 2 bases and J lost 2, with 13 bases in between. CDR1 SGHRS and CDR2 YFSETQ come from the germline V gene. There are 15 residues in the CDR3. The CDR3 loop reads CASSFASVIQETQYF. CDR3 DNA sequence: TGCGCCAGCAGCTTCGCTAGCGTGATTCAAGAGACCCAGTACTTC. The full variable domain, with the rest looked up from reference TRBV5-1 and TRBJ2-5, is KAGVTQTPRYLIKTRGQQVTLSCSPISGHRSVSWYQQTPGQGLQFLFEYFSETQRNKGNFPGRFSGRQFSNSRSEMNVSTLELGDSALYLCASSFASVIQETQYFGPGTRLLVL.

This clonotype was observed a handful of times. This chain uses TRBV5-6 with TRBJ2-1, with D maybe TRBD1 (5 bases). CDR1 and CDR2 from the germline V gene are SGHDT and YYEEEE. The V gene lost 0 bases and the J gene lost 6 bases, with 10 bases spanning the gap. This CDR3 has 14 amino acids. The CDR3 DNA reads TGTGCCAGCAGCTTGGTTCAGGGAATCAATGAGCAGTTCTTC. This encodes CASSLVQGINEQFF.

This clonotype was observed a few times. This CDR3 is CASRLADYYNEQFF. The CDR3 DNA reads as TGTGCCAGCAGACTAGCAGACTACTACAATGAGCAGTTCTTC. The rearrangement links TRBV28 to TRBJ2-1; tentative D call: TRBD2 (6 bases). Germline CDR1 reads MDHEN; CDR2 reads SYDVKM. This CDR3 region has 14 residues. Trimming removed 6 bases at V and 3 bases at J, with 12 bases between.

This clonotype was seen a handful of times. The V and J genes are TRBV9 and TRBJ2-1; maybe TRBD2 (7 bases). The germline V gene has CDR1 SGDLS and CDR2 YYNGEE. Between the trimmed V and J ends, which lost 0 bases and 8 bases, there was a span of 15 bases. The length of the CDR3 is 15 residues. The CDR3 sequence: CASSVEVSGGDEQFF. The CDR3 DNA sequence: TGTGCCAGCAGCGTAGAGGTATCGGGGGGCGATGAGCAGTTCTTC.

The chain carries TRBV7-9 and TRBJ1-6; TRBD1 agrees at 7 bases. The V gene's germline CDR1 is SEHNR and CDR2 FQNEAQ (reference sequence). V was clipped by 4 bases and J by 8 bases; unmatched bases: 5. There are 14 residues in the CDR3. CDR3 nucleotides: TGTGCCAGCAGCTACGGGACAGAGGATTCACCCCTCCACTTT. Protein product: CASSYGTEDSPLHF.

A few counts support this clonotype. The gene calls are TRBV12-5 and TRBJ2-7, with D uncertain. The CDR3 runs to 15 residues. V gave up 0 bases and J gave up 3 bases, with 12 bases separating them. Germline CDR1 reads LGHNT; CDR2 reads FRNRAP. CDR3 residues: CASGLVPDRNYEQYF. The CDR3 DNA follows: TGTGCTAGTGGTTTGGTACCTGACCGTAACTACGAGCAGTACTTC.

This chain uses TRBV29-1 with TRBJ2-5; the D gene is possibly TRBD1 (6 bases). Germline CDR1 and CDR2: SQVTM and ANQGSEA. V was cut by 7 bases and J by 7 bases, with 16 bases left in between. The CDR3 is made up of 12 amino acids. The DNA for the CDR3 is TGCAGCGCCAACAGGGTTTTATCGACCCAGTACTTC. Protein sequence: CSANRVLSTQYF.

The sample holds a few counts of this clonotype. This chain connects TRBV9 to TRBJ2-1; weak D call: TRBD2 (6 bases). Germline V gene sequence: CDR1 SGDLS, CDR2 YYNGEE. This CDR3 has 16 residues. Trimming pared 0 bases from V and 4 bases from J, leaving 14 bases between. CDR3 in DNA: TGTGCCAGCAGCGTAGCTCCCCTAGCGAGGTACAATGAGCAGTTCTTC. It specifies CASSVAPLARYNEQFF.

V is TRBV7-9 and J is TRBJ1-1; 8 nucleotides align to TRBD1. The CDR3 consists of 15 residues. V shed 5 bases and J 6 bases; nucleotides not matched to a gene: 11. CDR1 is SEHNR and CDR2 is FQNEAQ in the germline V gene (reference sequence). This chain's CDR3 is CASSPSGQGAAEAFF. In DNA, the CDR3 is TGTGCCAGCAGCCCTTCGGGGCAGGGGGCTGCTGAAGCTTTCTTT.

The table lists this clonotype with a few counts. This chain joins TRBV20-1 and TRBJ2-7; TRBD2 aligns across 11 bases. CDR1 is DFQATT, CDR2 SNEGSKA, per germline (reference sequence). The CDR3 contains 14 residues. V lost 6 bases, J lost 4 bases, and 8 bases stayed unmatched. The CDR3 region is CSAVTSGRAYEQYF. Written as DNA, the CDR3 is TGCAGTGCCGTTACTAGCGGGAGAGCATACGAGCAGTACTTC.

The CDR3 region has the DNA TGTGCCAGCAGTTTCCCACCGGGGTCGATGGAGACCCAGTACTTC. Translation gives CASSFPPGSMETQYF. This rearrangement joins TRBV28 to TRBJ2-5, with a possible D match to TRBD2 (5 bases). The CDR3 runs to 15 residues. In germline, CDR1 is MDHEN, CDR2 SYDVKM. Trimming shortened V by 3 bases and J by 5 bases, and 16 bases separated the two germline ends.

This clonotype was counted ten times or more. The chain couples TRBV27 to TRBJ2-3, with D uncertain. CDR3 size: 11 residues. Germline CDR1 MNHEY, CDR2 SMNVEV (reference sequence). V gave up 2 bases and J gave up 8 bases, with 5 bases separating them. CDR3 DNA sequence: TGTGCCAGCAGTTTACATGTTACGCAGTATTTT. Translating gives CASSLHVTQYF.

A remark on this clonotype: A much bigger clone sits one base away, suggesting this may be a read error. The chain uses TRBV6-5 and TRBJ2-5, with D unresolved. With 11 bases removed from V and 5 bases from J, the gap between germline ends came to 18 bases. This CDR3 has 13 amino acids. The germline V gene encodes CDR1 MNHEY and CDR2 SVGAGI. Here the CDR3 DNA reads TGTGCCGGCTTCACCCCGGCGCGGGAGACCCAGTACTTC. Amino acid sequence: CAGFTPARETQYF.

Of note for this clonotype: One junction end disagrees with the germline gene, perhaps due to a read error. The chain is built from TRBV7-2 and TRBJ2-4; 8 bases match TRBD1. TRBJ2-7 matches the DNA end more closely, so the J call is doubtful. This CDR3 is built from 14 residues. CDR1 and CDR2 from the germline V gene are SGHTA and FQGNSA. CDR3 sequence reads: CAGSIRDRSYEQYF. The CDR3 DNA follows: TGTGCCGGCAGCATCCGGGACAGGTCCTACGAGCAGTACTTC.

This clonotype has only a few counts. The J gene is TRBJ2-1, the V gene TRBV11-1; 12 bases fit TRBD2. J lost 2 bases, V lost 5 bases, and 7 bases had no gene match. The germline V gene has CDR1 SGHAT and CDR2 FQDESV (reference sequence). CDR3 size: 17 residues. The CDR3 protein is CASSGRTSGATYNEQFF. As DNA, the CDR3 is TGTGCCAGCAGCGGACGGACTAGCGGGGCCACCTACAATGAGCAGTTCTTC.

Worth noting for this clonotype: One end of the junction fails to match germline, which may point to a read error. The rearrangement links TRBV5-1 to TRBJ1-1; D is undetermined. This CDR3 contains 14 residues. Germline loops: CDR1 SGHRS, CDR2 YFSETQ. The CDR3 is CASSLGGRNTEAFF. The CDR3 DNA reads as TGTGCCAGCAGTTTAGGCGGACGGAACACTGAAGCTTTCTTT.

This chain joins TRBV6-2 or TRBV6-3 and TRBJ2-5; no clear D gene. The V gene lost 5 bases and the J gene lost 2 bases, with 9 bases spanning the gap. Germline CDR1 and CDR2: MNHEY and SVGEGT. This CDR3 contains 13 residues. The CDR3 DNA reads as TGTGCCAGCAGTAAGGGAACTCAAGAGACCCAGTACTTC. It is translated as CASSKGTQETQYF.